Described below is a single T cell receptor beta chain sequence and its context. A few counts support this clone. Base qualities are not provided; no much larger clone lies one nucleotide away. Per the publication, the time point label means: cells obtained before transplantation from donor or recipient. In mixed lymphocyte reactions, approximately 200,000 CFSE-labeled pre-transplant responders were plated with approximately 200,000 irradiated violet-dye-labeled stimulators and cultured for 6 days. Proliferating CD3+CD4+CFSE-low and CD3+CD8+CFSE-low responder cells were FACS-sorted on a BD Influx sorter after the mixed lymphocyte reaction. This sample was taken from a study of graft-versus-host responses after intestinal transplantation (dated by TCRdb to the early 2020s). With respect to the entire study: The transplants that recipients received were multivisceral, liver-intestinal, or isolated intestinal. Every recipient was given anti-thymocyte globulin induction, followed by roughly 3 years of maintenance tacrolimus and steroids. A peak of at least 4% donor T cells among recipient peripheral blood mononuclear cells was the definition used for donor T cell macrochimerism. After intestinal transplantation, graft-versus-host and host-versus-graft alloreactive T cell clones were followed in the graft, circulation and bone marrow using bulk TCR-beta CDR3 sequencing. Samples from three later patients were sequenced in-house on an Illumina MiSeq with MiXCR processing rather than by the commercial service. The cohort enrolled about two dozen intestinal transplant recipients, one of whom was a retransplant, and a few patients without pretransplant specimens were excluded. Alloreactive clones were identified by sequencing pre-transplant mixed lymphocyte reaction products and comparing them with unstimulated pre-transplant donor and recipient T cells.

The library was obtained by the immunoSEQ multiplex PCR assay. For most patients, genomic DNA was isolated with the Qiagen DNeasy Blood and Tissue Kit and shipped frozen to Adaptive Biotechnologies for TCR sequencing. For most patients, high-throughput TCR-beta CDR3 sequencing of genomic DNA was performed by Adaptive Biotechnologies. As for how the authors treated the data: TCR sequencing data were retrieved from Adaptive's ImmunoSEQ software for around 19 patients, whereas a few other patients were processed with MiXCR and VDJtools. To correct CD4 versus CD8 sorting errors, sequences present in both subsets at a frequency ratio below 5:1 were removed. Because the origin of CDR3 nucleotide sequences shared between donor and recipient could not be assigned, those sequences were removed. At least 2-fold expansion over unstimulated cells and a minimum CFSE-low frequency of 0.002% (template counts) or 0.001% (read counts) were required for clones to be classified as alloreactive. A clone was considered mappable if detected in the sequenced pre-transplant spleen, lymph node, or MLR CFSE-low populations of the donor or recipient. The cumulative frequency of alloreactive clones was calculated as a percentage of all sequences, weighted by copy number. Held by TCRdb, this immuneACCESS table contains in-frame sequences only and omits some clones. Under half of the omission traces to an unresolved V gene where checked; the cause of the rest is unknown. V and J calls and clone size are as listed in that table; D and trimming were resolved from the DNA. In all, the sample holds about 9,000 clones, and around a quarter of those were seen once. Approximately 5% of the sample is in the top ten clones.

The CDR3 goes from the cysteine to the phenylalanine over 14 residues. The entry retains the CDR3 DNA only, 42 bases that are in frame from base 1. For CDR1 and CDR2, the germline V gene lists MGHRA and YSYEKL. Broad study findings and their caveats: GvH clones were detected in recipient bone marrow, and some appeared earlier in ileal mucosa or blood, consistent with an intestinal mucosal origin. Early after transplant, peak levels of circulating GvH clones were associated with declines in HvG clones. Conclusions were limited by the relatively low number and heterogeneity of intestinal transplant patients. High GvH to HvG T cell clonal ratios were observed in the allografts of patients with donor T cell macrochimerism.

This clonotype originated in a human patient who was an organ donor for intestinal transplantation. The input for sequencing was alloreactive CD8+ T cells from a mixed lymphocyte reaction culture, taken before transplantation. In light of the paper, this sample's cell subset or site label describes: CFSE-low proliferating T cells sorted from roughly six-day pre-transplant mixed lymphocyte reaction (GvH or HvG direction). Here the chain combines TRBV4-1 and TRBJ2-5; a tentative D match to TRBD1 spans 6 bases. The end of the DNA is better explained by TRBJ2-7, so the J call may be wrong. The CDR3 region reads CASSQERGRGEQYF. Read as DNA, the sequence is TGCGCCAGCAGCCAAGAAAGGGGCAGGGGCGAGCAGTACTTC.